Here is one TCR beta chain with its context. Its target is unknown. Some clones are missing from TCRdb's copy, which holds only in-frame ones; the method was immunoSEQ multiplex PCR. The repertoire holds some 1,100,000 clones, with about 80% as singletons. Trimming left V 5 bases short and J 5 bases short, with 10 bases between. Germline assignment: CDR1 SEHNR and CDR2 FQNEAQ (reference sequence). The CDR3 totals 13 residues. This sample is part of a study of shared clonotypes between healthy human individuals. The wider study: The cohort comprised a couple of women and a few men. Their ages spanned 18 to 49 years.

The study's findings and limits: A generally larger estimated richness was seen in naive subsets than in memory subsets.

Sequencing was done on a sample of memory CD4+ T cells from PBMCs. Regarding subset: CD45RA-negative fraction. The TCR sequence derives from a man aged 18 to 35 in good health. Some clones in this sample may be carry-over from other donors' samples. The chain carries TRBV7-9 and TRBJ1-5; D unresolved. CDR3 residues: CASSLGTDQPQHF. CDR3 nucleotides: TGTGCCAGCAGCCTAGGTACGGATCAGCCCCAGCATTTT.